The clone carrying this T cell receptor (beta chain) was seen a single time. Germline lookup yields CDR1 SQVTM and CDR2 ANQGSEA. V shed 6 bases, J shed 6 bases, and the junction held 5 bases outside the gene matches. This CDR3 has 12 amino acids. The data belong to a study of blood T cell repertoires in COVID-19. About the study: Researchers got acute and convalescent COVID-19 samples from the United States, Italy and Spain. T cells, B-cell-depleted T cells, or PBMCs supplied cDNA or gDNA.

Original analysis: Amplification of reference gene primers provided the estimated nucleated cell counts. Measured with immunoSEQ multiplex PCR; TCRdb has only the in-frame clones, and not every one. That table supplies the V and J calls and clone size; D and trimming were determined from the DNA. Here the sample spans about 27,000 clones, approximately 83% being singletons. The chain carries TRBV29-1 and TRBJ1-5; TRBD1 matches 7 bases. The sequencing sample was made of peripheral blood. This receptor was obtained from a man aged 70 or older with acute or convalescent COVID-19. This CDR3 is CSVRQGSQPQHF. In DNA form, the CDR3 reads TGCAGCGTGCGACAGGGTAGTCAGCCCCAGCATTTT.